This TCR beta chain came from a study of cytomegalovirus exposure and HLA in healthy donors. V was clipped by 0 bases and J by 6 bases, with 10 bases between them. The germline CDR1 and CDR2 sequences are SQVTM and ANQGSEA. This CDR3 is 13 amino acids long. A multiplex PCR was run with 60 Vbeta primers and 13 Jbeta primers. Clones were read by immunoSEQ multiplex PCR, and TCRdb kept only the in-frame ones, dropping some. This sample has about 140,000 clones, with roughly 77% found just once. This receptor was identified in a woman in her 30s in good health and CMV-seronegative. Sequencing input: PBMCs. The genes are TRBV29-1 and TRBJ2-3; D is unresolved. The DNA of the CDR3 is TGCAGCGTTGAAGATGACTTTAGGGATACGCAGTATTTT. Its translation is CSVEDDFRDTQYF.